This T cell receptor (beta chain) came from a study of T cells in tuberculosis. TCRdb's copy holds only in-frame clones and misses some; the assay was immunoSEQ multiplex PCR. This sample carries about 30,000 clones, roughly 96% of them seen once, and the ten largest clones take under 3%. CDR3 length equals 15 residues. From germline, CDR1 is MNHEY and CDR2 SVGAGI. The germline V and J ends were trimmed by 4 bases and 2 bases, with 15 bases remaining between them. Sequencing was performed on PBMCs. This sequence joins TRBV6-5 and TRBJ2-7, with a possible D match to TRBD2 (6 bases). The TCR originated in a donor between 10 and 35 years old with latent tuberculosis or without tuberculosis infection. The CDR3 region is CASSFLSGSAYEQYF. Written as DNA, the CDR3 is TGTGCCAGCAGTTTTCTTAGCGGATCAGCCTACGAGCAGTACTTC.